These 20 T cell receptor beta chains came from one sample sequenced in a study of T cell changes during pregnancy in multiple sclerosis. The method was immunoSEQ multiplex PCR; TCRdb's version includes in-frame clones alone and lacks a portion of them. The sample shows 100,000 to 150,000 clones, 93% of them seen only once. Here the sequenced sample was peripheral blood, taken before pregnancy. The receptors here all came from a female donor with multiple sclerosis, enrolled in a pregnancy study.

In this sample, this clone turned up once. The CDR3 DNA sequence: TGTGCCAGTAGTACTCGGACAGGCGGAGAAGATACGCAGTATTTT. This encodes CASSTRTGGEDTQYF. The chain combines TRBV19 with TRBJ2-3; TRBD1 agrees at 7 bases. The V gene end was trimmed by 4 bases and the J gene end by 5 bases; junction bases not matched to a gene: 9. The CDR3 spans 15 residues. The germline gives CDR1 LNHDA, CDR2 SQIVND (reference sequence).

This chain joins TRBV18 and TRBJ2-5; 8 bases are a match to TRBD2. Germline V gene lookup returns CDR1 KGHSH and CDR2 LQKENI. The CDR3 extends over 16 amino acids. V shed 0 bases and J 2 bases; nucleotides not matched to a gene: 5. Written as DNA, the CDR3 is TGTGCCAGCTCACCACCAAGGCGGGGGGATCAAGAGACCCAGTACTTC. This encodes CASSPPRRGDQETQYF.

The V and J genes are TRBV7-7 and TRBJ2-2, with D perhaps TRBD2 (6 bases). V was trimmed by 4 bases and J by 2 bases, leaving 11 bases between them. The CDR3 spans 15 residues. The germline V gene encodes CDR1 SSHAT and CDR2 FNYEAQ (reference sequence). CDR3 sequence reads: CASSSGLINTGELFF. The CDR3 nucleotides read TGTGCCAGCAGCTCGGGACTGATAAACACCGGGGAGCTGTTTTTT.

The chain has TRBV5-4 and TRBJ2-5; D gene unclear. The CDR3 is 16 residues long. In germline, CDR1 is SGHNT, CDR2 YYREEE (reference sequence). The V end lost 2 bases, the J end lost 4 bases, and 18 bases lay between the germline ends. This CDR3 is CASSLDSQVPRETQYF. CDR3 nucleotides: TGTGCCAGCAGCTTAGATTCGCAGGTCCCCCGAGAGACCCAGTACTTC.

V gene TRBV7-3 combines with J gene TRBJ1-1; weak D call: TRBD1 (6 bases). V lost 1 base, J lost 3 bases, and 9 bases lay in between. There are 14 residues in the CDR3. CDR1 and CDR2 (germline): SGHTA, FQGTGA. The CDR3 bases are TGTGCCAGCAGCTTAATGGGACAAGACACTGAAGCTTTCTTT. Protein product: CASSLMGQDTEAFF. Supplemented by reference TRBV7-3 and TRBJ1-1, the full variable domain reads GAGVSQTPSNKVTEKGKYVELRCDPISGHTALYWYRQSLGQGPEFLIYFQGTGAADDSGLPNDRFFAVRPEGSVSTLKIQRTERGDSAVYLCASSLMGQDTEAFFGQGTRLTVV.

This clone was counted a single time. The V call is TRBV27, the J call TRBJ1-2; a weak D match, TRBD1 (6 bases). Trimming took 5 bases from V and 2 from J, leaving 9 bases between them. The CDR3 has 13 amino acids. The germline CDR1 and CDR2 sequences are MNHEY and SMNVEV (reference sequence). The CDR3: CASSTTGNYGYTF. CDR3 DNA: TGTGCCAGCAGTACAACAGGGAACTATGGCTACACCTTC.

This chain uses TRBV27 with TRBJ2-6; 13 bases map to TRBD2. The CDR3 sequence is 19 residues long. Losses at the gene ends were 6 bases for V and 0 bases for J; bases not matched to a gene: 8. Germline V gene sequence: CDR1 MNHEY, CDR2 SMNVEV (reference sequence). In DNA, the CDR3 is TGTGCCAGCAGCTATCTGGGACTAGCGGGGAGCTCTGGGGCCAACGTCCTGACTTTC. This codes for CASSYLGLAGSSGANVLTF.

This clone has a single count. The chain has TRBV30 and TRBJ2-1; D is undetermined. V dropped 0 bases and J dropped 7 bases, with 10 bases sitting between them. This CDR3 has 13 amino acids. From germline, CDR1 is GTSNPN and CDR2 SVGIG (reference sequence). This CDR3 is CAWSVFSGNEQFF. As DNA, the CDR3 is TGTGCCTGGAGTGTGTTTTCCGGGAATGAGCAGTTCTTC.

The chain recombines TRBV28 with TRBJ1-2, with D uncertain. Germline V gene lookup returns CDR1 MDHEN and CDR2 SYDVKM. The CDR3 runs 14 residues. Trimming pared 5 bases from V and 4 bases from J, leaving 14 bases between. The CDR3 region is CASSPSVSGYGYTF. The CDR3 DNA is TGTGCCAGCAGTCCCAGTGTGTCAGGCTATGGCTACACCTTC.

The gene calls are TRBV30 and TRBJ1-4; 7 bases align to TRBD1. Per the germline V gene, CDR1 is GTSNPN and CDR2 is SVGIG (reference sequence). The CDR3 loop spans 17 amino acids. J was trimmed by 0 bases and V by 0 bases; bases with no gene match: 7. The chain's CDR3 is CAWSVFRGLPTNEKLFF. In DNA form, the CDR3 reads TGTGCCTGGAGTGTATTTAGGGGGCTTCCAACTAATGAAAAACTGTTTTTT.

The DNA for the CDR3 is TGTGCCTGGACTGGGACAGTTAACTATGGCTACACCTTC. This codes for CAWTGTVNYGYTF. The V gene is TRBV30, the J gene TRBJ1-2; 7 bases agree with TRBD1. Unmatched junction bases numbered 3, after V lost 4 bases and J lost 1 base. Germline CDR1 and CDR2: GTSNPN and SVGIG (reference sequence). The CDR3 has 13 residues.

V is TRBV5-4 and J is TRBJ1-1, with D unclear. Germline CDR1 is SGHNT and CDR2 is YYREEE (reference sequence). The CDR3 sequence is 15 residues long. Trimming shortened V by 1 base and J by 11 bases, and 21 bases separated the two germline ends. The CDR3, as DNA: TGTGCCAGCAGCTTGACCGGGTCCGCCCCGCGGAGGGCTTTCTTT. Its protein product is CASSLTGSAPRRAFF.

The gene calls are TRBV5-8 and TRBJ2-7; 8 positions agree with TRBD1. This CDR3 is 14 amino acids long. V gave up 0 bases and J gave up 4 bases; unmatched junction bases: 3. Germline values: CDR1 SGHTS, CDR2 YDEGEE. CDR3 bases: TGTGCCAGCAGCTTGGCAGGGGGCGGTTACGAGCAGTACTTC. Its protein is CASSLAGGGYEQYF.

This clone was detected ten times or more. V gene TRBV15 combines with J gene TRBJ2-5; D remains ambiguous. Germline CDR1 and CDR2: LNHNV and YYDKDF (reference sequence). This CDR3 has 13 residues. V dropped 0 bases and J dropped 5 bases, with 7 bases sitting between them. In DNA, the CDR3 is TGTGCCACCAGCAGAGATCCCGGGGAGACCCAGTACTTC. Translated, it gives CATSRDPGETQYF.

The gene calls are TRBV6-6 and TRBJ2-7, with 8 bases that match TRBD2. Germline V gene lookup returns CDR1 MNHNY and CDR2 SVGAGI (reference sequence). The V segment lost 7 bases and the J segment 1 base; nucleotides outside the gene matches: 9. The CDR3 spans 15 residues. CDR3 nucleotide sequence: TGTGCCAGCACCTGGCGGGAGGCCGGGTCCTACGAGCAGTACTTC. Encoded protein: CASTWREAGSYEQYF.

This chain links TRBV30 with TRBJ1-3, with 9 bases that match TRBD1. This CDR3 is 13 amino acids long. CDR1 is GTSNPN and CDR2 is SVGIG in the germline V gene (reference sequence). The CDR3 loop reads CSGQGYSGNTIYF. The CDR3 DNA reads as TGTTCGGGACAGGGTTACTCTGGAAACACCATATATTTT.

The rearrangement links TRBV5-1 to TRBJ2-3; 7 nucleotides agree with TRBD1. The CDR3 extends over 16 amino acids. Trimming removed 3 bases from V and 6 bases from J; junction bases left unmatched: 13. CDR1 and CDR2 (germline): SGHRS, YFSETQ. CDR3 DNA: TGCGCCAGCAGCTCCCGGTCTACGACAGGGATGGATACGCAGTATTTT. Its translation is CASSSRSTTGMDTQYF.

This chain joins TRBV7-2 and TRBJ2-3; 9 nucleotides match TRBD2. V was pared by 4 bases and J by 1 base, with 3 bases of the junction left unmatched. The germline gives CDR1 SGHTA, CDR2 FQGNSA. CDR3 length equals 15 residues. CDR3 sequence reads: CASSSTSGRTDTQYF. The CDR3 DNA reads as TGTGCCAGCAGCTCGACTAGCGGACGCACAGATACGCAGTATTTT.

The rearrangement joins TRBV2 to TRBJ2-1; 9 nucleotides line up with TRBD2. There are 16 residues in the CDR3. CDR1 is SNHLY, CDR2 FYNNEI, per germline. V lost 6 bases to trimming and J lost 6 bases; unmatched junction nucleotides: 12. This chain's CDR3 is CASRPARGGAFNEQFF. DNA for the CDR3: TGTGCCAGCAGACCCGCCCGCGGGGGGGCATTCAATGAGCAGTTCTTC.

This chain joins TRBV6-6 and TRBJ2-1; 9 nucleotides align to TRBD1. Germline values: CDR1 MNHNY, CDR2 SVGAGI (reference sequence). Germline trimming cut 5 bases from V and 5 bases from J; bases unmatched to any gene: 10. This CDR3 has 16 residues. This chain's CDR3 is CASSLGTGIIHNEQFF. DNA for the CDR3: TGTGCCAGCAGTCTGGGGACAGGGATTATCCACAATGAGCAGTTCTTC.